The 12 T cell receptor beta chains listed next were all sequenced from one sample in a study of T cell responses to AZD1222 COVID-19 vaccine. Here immunoSEQ multiplex PCR was the method, and the copy in TCRdb shows in-frame clones only, minus some. The sample has 250,000 to 300,000 clones, about 94% seen once. The specimen comprised peripheral blood, sampled 28 days after the second AZD1222 dose. These receptors all come from an adult who received the AZD1222 COVID-19 vaccine.

The V gene is TRBV20-1, the J gene TRBJ2-7; D gene ambiguous. Germline-derived CDR1 and CDR2 are DFQATT and SNEGSKA (reference sequence). V gave up 3 bases and J gave up 5 bases, with 11 bases separating them. The CDR3 totals 12 residues. The CDR3 spells CSASHLVDEQYF. The CDR3 DNA sequence: TGCAGTGCTAGTCACCTAGTTGACGAGCAGTACTTC.

This clone was found a few times. V gene TRBV28 combines with J gene TRBJ1-5, with unresolved D. This CDR3 contains 18 residues. Deletions cut 6 bases from V and 4 bases from J, with 25 bases between. The germline V gene encodes CDR1 MDHEN and CDR2 SYDVKM. For the CDR3, the DNA is TGTGCCAGCAGGACCGGCGTATGGGTGCCCAAGGGAAATCAGCCCCAGCATTTT. This sequence encodes CASRTGVWVPKGNQPQHF.

The V and J genes are TRBV30 and TRBJ1-2, with D perhaps TRBD1 (6 bases). The CDR3 has 14 amino acids. Germline loops: CDR1 GTSNPN, CDR2 SVGIG (reference sequence). With 3 bases removed from V and 3 bases from J, the gap between germline ends came to 14 bases. CDR3 sequence (DNA): TGTGCCTGGAGAAAGCCAGGGGTGGACTATGGCTACACCTTC. Amino acids: CAWRKPGVDYGYTF.

The chain combines TRBV27 with TRBJ1-4; D possibly corresponds to TRBD1 (6 bases). CDR1 is MNHEY and CDR2 is SMNVEV in the germline V gene (reference sequence). With 7 bases removed from V and 7 bases from J, the gap between germline ends came to 16 bases. The CDR3 is 14 amino acids. In DNA form, the CDR3 reads TGTGCCAGCACCCCGGGACACTCTCGTGAAAAACTGTTTTTT. Translating gives CASTPGHSREKLFF.

The CDR3 nucleotides are TGTGCCAGCAGTTTAGGCGGGAGGATCTACGAGCAGTACTTC. Protein: CASSLGGRIYEQYF. The V and J genes are TRBV28 and TRBJ2-7, with 8 bases lining up with TRBD2. Germline assignment: CDR1 MDHEN and CDR2 SYDVKM. CDR3 length equals 14 residues. Trimming removed 2 bases from V and 3 bases from J; junction bases left unmatched: 3.

CDR3 in amino acids: CASSFQARTEAFF. CDR3 in DNA: TGTGCCAGCAGCTTCCAGGCCCGCACTGAAGCTTTCTTT. V is TRBV7-9 and J is TRBJ1-1; no reliable D call. This CDR3 contains 13 residues. Trimming pared 3 bases from V and 4 bases from J, leaving 9 bases between. Germline CDR1 reads SEHNR; CDR2 reads FQNEAQ (reference sequence).

V is TRBV5-1 and J is TRBJ2-7; 12 nucleotides align to TRBD2. This CDR3 has 15 amino acids. V was clipped by 2 bases and J by 6 bases; unmatched bases: 6. CDR1 is SGHRS, CDR2 YFSETQ, per germline. The CDR3 coding sequence is TGCGCCAGCAGCTTTCTAGCGGGAGGGCCTAGCGAGCAGTACTTC. Protein sequence: CASSFLAGGPSEQYF.

The chain carries TRBV1 and TRBJ2-1; the table's D call, TRBD2, has no DNA check behind it. TRBV1 is flagged as a pseudogene. The CDR3 has 16 residues. CDR3 in amino acids: CTSSSIAGDSYNEQFF. The CDR3 bases are TGCACCAGCAGTTCAATAGCGGGGGATTCCTACAATGAGCAGTTCTTC.

This chain links TRBV27 with TRBJ1-2, with D possibly being TRBD1 (5 bases). Germline V gene lookup returns CDR1 MNHEY and CDR2 SMNVEV (reference sequence). The CDR3 loop spans 12 amino acids. V dropped 5 bases and J dropped 7 bases, with 11 bases sitting between them. CDR3 bases: TGTGCCAGCAGTCCGGGGGGTCCTGGCTACACCTTC. Residues: CASSPGGPGYTF.

The rearrangement links TRBV14 to TRBJ1-2; D call uncertain. Germline-derived CDR1 and CDR2 are SGHDN and FVKESK. The CDR3 runs to 17 residues. The V end lost 4 bases, the J end lost 3 bases, and 21 bases lay between the germline ends. Here the CDR3 reads CASSLTSPLGQDYGYTF. CDR3 nucleotide sequence: TGTGCCAGCAGCCTAACTTCTCCCCTCGGCCAGGACTATGGCTACACCTTC.

This chain uses TRBV29-1 with TRBJ2-7, with D perhaps TRBD2 (6 bases). V was cut by 3 bases and J by 7 bases, with 10 bases left in between. The CDR3 runs 11 residues. The germline CDR1 and CDR2 sequences are SQVTM and ANQGSEA. CDR3 amino acids: CSVEEGLEQYF. As DNA, the CDR3 is TGCAGCGTTGAGGAGGGGTTGGAGCAGTACTTC.

This clone appeared a few times. The rearrangement joins TRBV30 to TRBJ1-5; 9 nucleotides agree with TRBD1. This CDR3 region has 13 residues. V was pared by 0 bases and J by 11 bases, with 5 bases of the junction left unmatched. Germline V gene data show CDR1 as GTSNPN and CDR2 as SVGIG (reference sequence). The CDR3 spells CAWSVHRGRTQHF. The CDR3, as DNA: TGTGCCTGGAGTGTTCACAGGGGGCGGACCCAGCATTTT.